Following are 21 T cell receptor beta chains from one sample sequenced in a study of cytomegalovirus exposure and HLA in healthy donors. The PCR had 60 Vbeta and 13 Jbeta primers. The assay was immunoSEQ multiplex PCR, and TCRdb's table has in-frame clones only and misses some. There are around 150,000 clones in the sample; about three quarters occur only once, and roughly 1.9% lies in the top ten. The source material was PBMCs. These receptors all come from a female donor in good health and CMV-seronegative.

The chain joins TRBV11-3 to TRBJ2-7, with 9 bases lining up with TRBD1. Germline CDR1 reads SGHNT; CDR2 reads YENEEA. The CDR3 sequence is 15 residues long. V was clipped by 1 base and J by 2 bases; unmatched bases: 3. The CDR3 region has the DNA TGTGCCAGCAGCTTAGGGACAGGGGCTACCTACGAGCAGTACTTC. Translating gives CASSLGTGATYEQYF.

The chain recombines TRBV7-3 with TRBJ2-1; tentatively, D is TRBD1 (5 bases). This CDR3 comprises 17 residues. V lost 5 bases and J lost 4, with 21 bases in between. From germline, CDR1 is SGHTA and CDR2 FQGTGA. CDR3 in amino acids: CASSPGPDRSRYNEQFF. In DNA, the CDR3 is TGTGCCAGCAGCCCCGGCCCAGACAGAAGCCGGTACAATGAGCAGTTCTTC.

The chain is built from TRBV2 and TRBJ1-3; a possible D gene is TRBD1 (5 bases). CDR3 length equals 15 residues. Between the trimmed V and J ends, which lost 2 bases and 8 bases, there was a span of 16 bases. Germline loops: CDR1 SNHLY, CDR2 FYNNEI. The CDR3 DNA sequence: TGTGCCAGCAGTGAACAGCTGGGAGGGGCTTACACCATATATTTT. This encodes CASSEQLGGAYTIYF.

This chain joins TRBV4-2 and TRBJ2-3; 8 positions match TRBD2. CDR1 is LGHNA and CDR2 is YNFKEQ in the germline V gene. Trimming removed 0 bases from V and 1 base from J; junction bases left unmatched: 3. This CDR3 is 16 amino acids long. CDR3: CASSQESGGGTDTQYF. The CDR3, as DNA: TGTGCCAGCAGCCAAGAGAGCGGGGGTGGCACAGATACGCAGTATTTT.

The CDR3, as DNA: TGTGCCAGCAGCTTGAAGGCCGGACAGGGAAAGACTTTC. Protein sequence: CASSLKAGQGKTF. The chain links TRBV7-3 to TRBJ2-6; 8 nucleotides match TRBD1. After removal of 3 bases from V and 18 bases from J, the junction contained 10 bases not matched to a gene. The CDR3 has 13 residues. Looked up from germline, CDR1 is SGHTA and CDR2 is FQGTGA.

The V and J genes are TRBV4-1 and TRBJ1-2; TRBD1 matches at 7 bases. The CDR3 sequence is 15 residues long. J gave up 4 bases and V 3 bases, and 8 bases lay outside the gene matches. Germline assignment: CDR1 MGHRA and CDR2 YSYEKL. The CDR3 nucleotides read TGCGCCAGCAGCCAGCAGCCGGGGACAGTCTATGGCTACACCTTC. Protein product: CASSQQPGTVYGYTF.

The chain links TRBV2 to TRBJ2-1; maybe TRBD1 (5 bases). Germline CDR1 is SNHLY and CDR2 is FYNNEI. Trimming pared 8 bases from V and 3 bases from J, leaving 17 bases between. This CDR3 comprises 15 residues. DNA for the CDR3: TGTGCCAGCGCAGCCCTCTCAGGGTACTACAATGAGCAGTTCTTC. Its protein is CASAALSGYYNEQFF.

As regards this clone: Germline is not matched at one junction end, which may reflect a read error. This sequence joins TRBV7-8 and TRBJ1-6, with D tentatively TRBD1 (5 bases). The CDR3 consists of 14 residues. CDR1 and CDR2 from the germline V gene are SGHVS and FQNEAQ. In DNA, the CDR3 is TGTGCCAGCAGTTTAGGGGAGGTATGGTCACCCCTCCACTTT. Translation gives CASSLGEVWSPLHF.

The CDR3 nucleotides are TGTGCCAGCAGCCGTAAATCACAGGGGTCTGAAGCTTTCTTT. This translates into CASSRKSQGSEAFF. This chain joins TRBV7-9 and TRBJ1-1, with 7 bases lining up with TRBD1. Germline CDR1 is SEHNR and CDR2 is FQNEAQ (reference sequence). The junction had 9 bases not matched to a gene; V was cut back by 5 bases and J by 6 bases. CDR3 length: 14 residues.

The chain links TRBV5-1 to TRBJ2-1; no clear D. Germline V gives CDR1 SGHRS, CDR2 YFSETQ. This CDR3 comprises 14 residues. V was trimmed by 1 base and J by 4 bases, leaving 9 bases between them. The DNA of the CDR3 is TGCGCCAGCAGCTTGAGTCCGGGTTACAATGAGCAGTTCTTC. Protein: CASSLSPGYNEQFF.

This rearrangement joins TRBV4-1 to TRBJ2-3; 14 nucleotides line up with TRBD2. V trimming: 1 base; J trimming: 5 bases; junction bases outside the gene matches: 5. The CDR3 is 17 amino acids. Germline CDR1 is MGHRA and CDR2 is YSYEKL. The CDR3 region is CASSQGGLAGAGDTQYF. In nucleotides, the CDR3 is TGCGCCAGCAGCCAAGGGGGACTAGCGGGAGCGGGAGATACGCAGTATTTT.

The chain uses TRBV6-6 and TRBJ2-7; D is uncertain. Trimming cost V 7 bases and J 5 bases, with 9 bases left between them. The CDR3 has 11 amino acids. Germline-derived CDR1 and CDR2 are MNHNY and SVGAGI (reference sequence). In nucleotides, the CDR3 is TGTGCCAGCACTTTGGGCCACGAGCAGTACTTC. Translated: CASTLGHEQYF.

There are a few counts of this clone. Other DNA sequences in this specimen translate into the identical CDR3. This chain uses TRBV29-1 with TRBJ1-1; D remains unclear. V was shortened by 2 bases and J by 3 bases, with 4 bases between the two germline ends. The germline CDR1 and CDR2 sequences are SQVTM and ANQGSEA. The length of the CDR3 is 11 residues. The CDR3 DNA is TGCAGCGTTGAATCGGACACTGAAGCTTTCTTT. Its protein product is CSVESDTEAFF.

This clone showed up just once. The chain combines TRBV6-1 with TRBJ1-6; D is perhaps TRBD1 (5 bases). Trimming removed 5 bases at V and 3 bases at J, with 11 bases between. Germline CDR1 is MNHNS and CDR2 is SASEGT. The CDR3 totals 15 residues. This CDR3 is CASSLKGIYNSPLHF. CDR3 nucleotides: TGTGCCAGCAGTCTCAAGGGGATCTATAATTCACCCCTCCACTTT.

The chain is built from TRBV6-1 and TRBJ1-2, with 7 nucleotides matching TRBD1. The ends lost 4 bases at V and 8 bases at J; junction bases unmatched: 7. This CDR3 has 13 residues. Looked up from germline, CDR1 is MNHNS and CDR2 is SASEGT. As DNA, the CDR3 is TGTGCCAGCAGTGTCCGAGAGGGGGCAGGCTACACCTTC. Protein sequence: CASSVREGAGYTF.

Only one count was recorded for this clone. The J gene is TRBJ1-5, the V gene TRBV19, with D possibly matching TRBD1 (5 bases). CDR1 is LNHDA, CDR2 SQIVND, per germline (reference sequence). The V gene lost 4 bases and the J gene lost 15 bases, with 16 bases spanning the gap. The CDR3 sequence is 12 residues long. The CDR3 sequence: CASSRPTGLWHF. CDR3 DNA sequence: TGTGCCAGTAGTAGACCTACAGGCTTGTGGCATTTT.

The V call is TRBV2, the J call TRBJ1-2; 7 positions match TRBD1. CDR3 length: 17 amino acids. J lost 6 bases, V lost 3 bases, and 16 bases had no gene match. Germline CDR1 SNHLY, CDR2 FYNNEI. The CDR3 nucleotides read TGTGCCAGCAGTGATTCCGGGACAGCCCTCTTTAGGGATGGCTACACCTTC. It specifies CASSDSGTALFRDGYTF.

The chain links TRBV6-1 to TRBJ2-7; D is ambiguous. CDR3 size: 16 residues. V was trimmed by 4 bases and J by 1 base, leaving 17 bases between them. Per germline, CDR1 MNHNS and CDR2 SASEGT. This CDR3 is CASSGGSGRGSYEQYF. Written as DNA, the CDR3 is TGTGCCAGCAGTGGTGGCTCGGGTCGCGGATCCTACGAGCAGTACTTC.

The rearrangement joins TRBV19 to TRBJ1-5, with 10 bases matching TRBD1. Trimming at V came to 0 bases and at J to 12 bases, leaving 14 bases not matched to a gene. The CDR3 runs to 17 residues. Germline CDR1 is LNHDA and CDR2 is SQIVND (reference sequence). This chain's CDR3 is CASSIDIPGQGFVIQHF. The CDR3 nucleotides are TGTGCCAGTAGTATAGATATTCCGGGACAGGGGTTCGTTATCCAGCATTTT.

The rearrangement links TRBV11-1 to TRBJ1-1; 7 nucleotides agree with TRBD1. From germline, CDR1 is SGHAT and CDR2 FQDESV (reference sequence). This CDR3 is 14 amino acids long. The V gene end was trimmed by 1 base and the J gene end by 1 base; junction bases not matched to a gene: 0. The CDR3 loop reads CASSLDRGNTEAFF. The CDR3 region has the DNA TGTGCCAGCAGCTTAGACAGGGGGAACACTGAAGCTTTCTTT.

The chain combines TRBV7-3 with TRBJ1-2; D may be TRBD1 (6 bases). Between the trimmed V and J ends, which lost 5 bases and 6 bases, there was a span of 16 bases. The CDR3 length is 14 residues. Germline values: CDR1 SGHTA, CDR2 FQGTGA. The CDR3 nucleotides are TGTGCCAGCAGCCGTGGACAGCCTGGGGATGGCTACACCTTC. Protein product: CASSRGQPGDGYTF.